The T cell receptor beta chain under discussion was sequenced for a study of cytomegalovirus exposure and HLA in healthy donors. General study results and limits: Among TCR beta chains, those listed as cytomegalovirus-associated numbered over 150.

PCR used 60 Vbeta primers and 13 Jbeta primers. Profiled with immunoSEQ multiplex PCR; TCRdb holds only in-frame clones, not every one. The repertoire holds about 130,000 clones, with around 80% as singletons. The germline V gene has CDR1 MNHNY and CDR2 SVGAGI (reference sequence). The CDR3 is 16 amino acids. Trimming left V 2 bases short and J 0 bases short, with 13 bases between. This clone occurred once. Its specificity is unknown. The sequencing input was PBMCs. The V gene is TRBV6-6, the J gene TRBJ1-1; D possibly corresponds to TRBD1 (6 bases). The source of this sequence is a woman under 30 in good health and CMV-seropositive. DNA for the CDR3: TGTGCCAGCAGTTACCCCGGGGGGCTCATGAACACTGAAGCTTTCTTT. Translated, it gives CASSYPGGLMNTEAFF.